The clone carrying this T cell receptor beta chain was recorded a few times. This sample was taken from a study of T cell repertoires in cytomegalovirus infection. TCRdb reprocessed the reads via MiXCR and lists one record per CDR3 protein. Of roughly 230,000 distinct CDR3 sequences listed, about a sixth are singletons. The CDR3 extends over 14 amino acids. Trimming removed 8 bases from V and 0 bases from J, with 14 bases in between. CDR1 and CDR2 (germline): MDHEN, SYDVKM. The specimen sequenced was CD8+ T cells from PBMCs. This receptor was obtained from a human donor in good health (CMV status not recorded). Some clones in this sample may be carry-over from other donors' samples. The chain joins TRBV28 to TRBJ2-7; D not resolved. The CDR3 coding sequence is TGTGCCAGCCTGGGGATTCGTAACTCCTACGAGCAGTACTTC. Its translation: CASLGIRNSYEQYF.